The sequence of this TCR beta chain was determined in a study of control samples from healthy donors and cancer patients. V was clipped by 0 bases and J by 11 bases, with 15 bases between them. The CDR3 contains 14 residues. Germline CDR1 and CDR2: SGDLS and YYNGEE. Assay: immunoSEQ multiplex PCR; the TCRdb copy retains only in-frame clones and omits some. The sample includes 120,000 or so clones, approximately 87% seen only once; the top ten take 2.5% to 3.5%. The chain is built from TRBV9 and TRBJ2-1; the D gene could be TRBD1 or TRBD2 (6 bases each). The specimen sequenced was blood. The TCR sequence derives from a man aged 55 to 69 in good health. CDR3 amino acids: CASSVEVGGYQQFF. CDR3 DNA: TGTGCCAGCAGCGTAGAAGTAGGGGGGTACCAGCAGTTCTTC.